Shown below are 22 T cell receptor beta chains from a single sample sequenced in a study of monozygotic twins with inflammatory bowel disease. TCRdb re-called the 5' RACE reads and shows each CDR3 protein once, DNA omitted. The repertoire table contains around 220,000 distinct CDR3 sequences. The sample taken for sequencing was blood. The receptor source for this set is a human donor with ulcerative colitis or Crohn's disease, or a healthy co-twin of an affected twin (not recorded which).

The rearrangement uses TRBV14 and TRBJ2-7; TCRdb names TRBD1, which stays unverified in the absence of DNA. Germline CDR1 and CDR2: SGHDN and FVKESK. The CDR3 length is 12 residues. This CDR3 reads CASSLSGVEQYF.

The CDR3 spells CASSPRLEGGETQYF. This rearrangement joins TRBV18 to TRBJ2-5; TCRdb proposes TRBD2, but this gene call is untestable without DNA. The germline gives CDR1 KGHSH, CDR2 LQKENI. The CDR3 has 15 amino acids.

V is TRBV7-9 and J is TRBJ1-5; as DNA is missing, the TRBD1 call by TCRdb cannot be tested. Germline V gene lookup returns CDR1 SEHNR and CDR2 FQNEAQ (reference sequence). This CDR3 spans 16 amino acids. The CDR3 region is CASSKGQGLDNQPQRF.

The chain combines TRBV6-2 or TRBV6-3 with TRBJ1-1; as DNA is missing, the TRBD1 call by TCRdb cannot be tested. Germline CDR1 is MNHEY and CDR2 is SVGEGT. This CDR3 contains 20 residues. The CDR3 loop reads CASSYPNPGTGGPFATEAFF.

The gene calls are TRBV5-1 and TRBJ2-1; the TRBD2 assignment by TCRdb is unverifiable without DNA. The CDR3 spans 17 residues. The germline gives CDR1 SGHRS, CDR2 YFSETQ. The CDR3 protein is CASSLGILEGNNNEQFF.

The chain carries TRBV24-1 and TRBJ1-5. CDR3 size: 11 residues. Germline V gene data show CDR1 as KGHDR and CDR2 as SFDVKD. The CDR3 sequence is CATRPSNSQHF.

The chain joins TRBV3-1 to TRBJ1-5; TCRdb lists TRBD1, though no DNA is available to test this call. In germline, CDR1 is LGHDT, CDR2 YNNKEL (reference sequence). The CDR3 runs to 14 residues. CDR3 loop: CASSQGTGVQPQHF.

The V gene is TRBV12-3 or TRBV12-4, the J gene TRBJ1-2; the D call from TCRdb, TRBD1, cannot be confirmed without DNA. The CDR3 has 14 residues. The CDR3 here is CASRMTGGDGGYTF.

The chain combines TRBV5-5 with TRBJ2-5; TCRdb's D call, TRBD1, is unchecked because there is no DNA. This CDR3 spans 15 amino acids. The germline CDR1 and CDR2 sequences are SGHKS and YYEKEE (reference sequence). The CDR3 spells CASSLAQGAWETQYF.

The rearrangement links TRBV7-3 to TRBJ2-3; TCRdb outputs TRBD2, but without DNA this stays unchecked. This CDR3 contains 16 residues. Germline V CDR1 and CDR2: SGHTA, FQGTGA. The CDR3 loop is CASSKLAGGPTDTQYF.

V gene TRBV5-1 combines with J gene TRBJ2-7; checking the TCRdb D call of TRBD1 is not possible without DNA. Germline V gene data show CDR1 as SGHRS and CDR2 as YFSETQ. The CDR3 is 14 residues long. This CDR3 is CASRTGPPSSEQYF.

This chain links TRBV30 with TRBJ1-1; the D call from TCRdb, TRBD1, cannot be confirmed without DNA. The V gene's germline CDR1 is GTSNPN and CDR2 SVGIG (reference sequence). CDR3 size: 16 residues. The CDR3 reads CAWNTGQNFMNTEAFF. Based on the CDR3 plus reference TRBV30 and TRBJ1-1, the full variable domain is SQTIHQWPATLVQPVGSPLSLECTVEGTSNPNLYWYRQAAGRGLQLLFYSVGIGQISSEVPQNLSASRPQDRQFILSSKKLLLSDSGFYLCAWNTGQNFMNTEAFFGQGTRLTVV.

The chain combines TRBV9 with TRBJ1-6; TCRdb indicates TRBD1, and absent DNA this call remains unverified. The CDR3 sequence is 15 residues long. CDR1 is SGDLS and CDR2 is YYNGEE in the germline V gene. The CDR3 sequence is CASSRWGQDGSPLHF. The entire variable domain, with the rest obtained from reference TRBV9 and TRBJ1-6, is as follows: DSGVTQTPKHLITATGQRVTLRCSPRSGDLSVYWYQQSLDQGLQFLIQYYNGEERAKGNILERFSAQQFPDLHSELNLSSLELGDSALYFCASSRWGQDGSPLHFGNGTRLTVT.

V and J are TRBV19 and TRBJ1-1; as DNA is missing, the TRBD1 call by TCRdb cannot be tested. The CDR3 spans 15 residues. Germline V gene lookup returns CDR1 LNHDA and CDR2 SQIVND (reference sequence). CDR3 sequence reads: CASSISGGHTAEDFF.

V gene TRBV12-3 or TRBV12-4 combines with J gene TRBJ2-1; absent DNA, TCRdb's TRBD2 call cannot be checked. CDR3 size: 13 residues. CDR3: CASRPTSNNEQFF.

The V call is TRBV5-1, the J call TRBJ2-1; with no DNA, the TCRdb D assignment of TRBD2 cannot be verified. In germline, CDR1 is SGHRS, CDR2 YFSETQ. The CDR3 sequence is 17 residues long. CDR3: CASTPSAGGPSYNEQFF. Drawing the rest from reference TRBV5-1 and TRBJ2-1, the complete variable domain is KAGVTQTPRYLIKTRGQQVTLSCSPISGHRSVSWYQQTPGQGLQFLFEYFSETQRNKGNFPGRFSGRQFSNSRSEMNVSTLELGDSALYLCASTPSAGGPSYNEQFFGPGTRLTVL.

J is TRBJ2-1 and V is TRBV7-2; TCRdb reports TRBD2, a call that lacks DNA to check it against. This CDR3 is 16 amino acids long. In germline, CDR1 is SGHTA, CDR2 FQGNSA. The CDR3 sequence is CASSLAGTLVYNEQFF.

The genes are TRBV12-3 or TRBV12-4 and TRBJ2-3. The CDR3 consists of 14 residues. The CDR3 here is CASSRRLSADTQYF.

Here the CDR3 reads CSALGQQETQYF. The rearrangement joins TRBV29-1 to TRBJ2-5. Germline-derived CDR1 and CDR2 are SQVTM and ANQGSEA. The CDR3 has 12 amino acids.

V is TRBV7-3 and J is TRBJ2-1; TCRdb lists TRBD1, though no DNA is available to test this call. Germline V lookup: CDR1 SGHTA, CDR2 FQGTGA. The CDR3 is made up of 17 amino acids. The CDR3: CASSPGTGQSSYNEQFF.

The chain uses TRBV6-1 and TRBJ2-3. From germline, CDR1 is MNHNS and CDR2 SASEGT. This CDR3 spans 14 amino acids. The CDR3 spells CASSKRDRRDTQYF.

The chain carries TRBV29-1 and TRBJ2-2. Germline CDR1 and CDR2: SQVTM and ANQGSEA. This CDR3 region has 12 residues. The CDR3 reads CSVFLNTGELFF.